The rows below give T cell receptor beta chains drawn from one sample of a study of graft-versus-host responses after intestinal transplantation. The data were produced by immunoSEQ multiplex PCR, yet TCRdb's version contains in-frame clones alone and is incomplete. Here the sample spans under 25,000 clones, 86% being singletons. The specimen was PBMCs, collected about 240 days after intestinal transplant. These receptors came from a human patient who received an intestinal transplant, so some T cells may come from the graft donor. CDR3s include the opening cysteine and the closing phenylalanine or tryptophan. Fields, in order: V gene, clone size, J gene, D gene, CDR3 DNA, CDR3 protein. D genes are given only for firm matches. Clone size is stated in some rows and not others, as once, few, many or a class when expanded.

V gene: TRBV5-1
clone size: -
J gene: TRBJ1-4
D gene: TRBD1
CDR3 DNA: TGCGCCAGCAGCATCGGACAGGGGAATGAAAAACTGTTTTTT
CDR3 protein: CASSIGQGNEKLFF

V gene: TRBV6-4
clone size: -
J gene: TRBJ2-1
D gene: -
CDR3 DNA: TGTGCCAGCAGTGACGAAGCGGGTACCTACAATGAGCAGTTCTTC
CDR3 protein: CASSDEAGTYNEQFF

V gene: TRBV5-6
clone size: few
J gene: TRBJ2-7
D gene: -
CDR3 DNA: TGTGCCAGCAGCTTATCTTTATCCTACGAGCAGTACTTC
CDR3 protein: CASSLSLSYEQYF

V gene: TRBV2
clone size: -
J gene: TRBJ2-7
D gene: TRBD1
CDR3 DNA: TGTGCCAGGGGGACAGGGGTAATTTACGAGCAGTACTTC
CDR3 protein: CARGTGVIYEQYF

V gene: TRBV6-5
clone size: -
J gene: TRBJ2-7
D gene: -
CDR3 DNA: TGTGCCAGCAGTGAAACTCTATGGGGGGCCGAGCAGTACTTC
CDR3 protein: CASSETLWGAEQYF

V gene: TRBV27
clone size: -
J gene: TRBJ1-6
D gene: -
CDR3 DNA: TGTGCCAGCAGTTTATTCTCAGGTCTAACAGGGCATAATTCACCCCTCCACTTT
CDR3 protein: CASSLFSGLTGHNSPLHF

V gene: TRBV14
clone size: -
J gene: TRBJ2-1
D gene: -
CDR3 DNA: TGTGCCAGCAGCCAAGGGGCGGGATACAATGAGCAGTTCTTC
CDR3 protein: CASSQGAGYNEQFF

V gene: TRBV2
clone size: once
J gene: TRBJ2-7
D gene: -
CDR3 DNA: TGTGCCAGCAGTGAAGAGGGTTGGGAGATCACCTACGAGCAGTACTTC
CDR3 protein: CASSEEGWEITYEQYF

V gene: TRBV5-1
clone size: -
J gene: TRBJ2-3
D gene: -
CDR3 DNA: TGCGCCAGCAGCTTGGGAAATACGGGGTCGGGTGATACGCAGTATTTT
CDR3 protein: CASSLGNTGSGDTQYF

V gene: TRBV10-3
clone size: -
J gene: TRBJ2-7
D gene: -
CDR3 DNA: TGTGCCATCAGTGACCCAATAAACGCCTCGCCGGGCTACGAGCAGTACTTC
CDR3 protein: CAISDPINASPGYEQYF

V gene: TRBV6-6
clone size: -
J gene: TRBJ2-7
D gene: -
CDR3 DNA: TGTGCCAGCAGTTACCGAGGTCACGGGTCCTACGAGCAGTACTTC
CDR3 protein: CASSYRGHGSYEQYF

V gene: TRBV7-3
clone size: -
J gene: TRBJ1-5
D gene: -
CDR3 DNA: TGTGCCAGCAGCTCAGGGGACGAATATAGCAATCAGCCCCAGCATTTT
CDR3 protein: CASSSGDEYSNQPQHF

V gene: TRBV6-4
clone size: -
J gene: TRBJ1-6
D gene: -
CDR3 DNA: TGTGCCAGCAGGACCGAGACAACGGGGAATTCACCCCTCCACTTT
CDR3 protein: CASRTETTGNSPLHF

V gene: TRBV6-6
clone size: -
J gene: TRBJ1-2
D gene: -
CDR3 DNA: TGTGCCAGCAGAGAAAGTTGGACAGCTAACTATGGCTACACCTTC
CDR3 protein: CASRESWTANYGYTF

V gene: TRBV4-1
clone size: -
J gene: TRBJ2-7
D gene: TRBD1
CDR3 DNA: TGCGCCAGCAGCCGAGCTACAGGGGGCGGCTACGAGCAGTACTTC
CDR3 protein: CASSRATGGGYEQYF

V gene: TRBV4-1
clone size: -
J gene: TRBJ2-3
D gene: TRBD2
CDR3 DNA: TGCGCCAGCAGCCAAGGAACTAGCGGGGGGGTCACAGATACGCAGTATTTT
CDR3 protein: CASSQGTSGGVTDTQYF

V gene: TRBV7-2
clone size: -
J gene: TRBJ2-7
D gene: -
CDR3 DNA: TGTGCCAGCAGCGCGGACCGGTACGAGCAGTACTTC
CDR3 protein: CASSADRYEQYF

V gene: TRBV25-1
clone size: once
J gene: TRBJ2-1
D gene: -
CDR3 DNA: TGTGCCAGCAACGGGTGGGGGGACAATGAGCAGTTCTTC
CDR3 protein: CASNGWGDNEQFF

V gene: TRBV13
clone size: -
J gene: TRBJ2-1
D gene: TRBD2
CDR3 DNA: TGTGCCAGCAGCTTAGGATCGTTCGGTGTACTAGCGGACCCCAGGGATGAGCAGTTCTTC
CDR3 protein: CASSLGSFGVLADPRDEQFF

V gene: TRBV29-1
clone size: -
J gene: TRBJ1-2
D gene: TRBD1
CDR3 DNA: TGCAGCGTCTTGGCCCCCCCGACAGGGAGCTACACCTTC
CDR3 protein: CSVLAPPTGSYTF

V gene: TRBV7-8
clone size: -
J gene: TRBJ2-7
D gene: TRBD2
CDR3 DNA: TGTGCCAGCAACTTAGCGGGGGGACCTGTGGAGCAGTACTTC
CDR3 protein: CASNLAGGPVEQYF

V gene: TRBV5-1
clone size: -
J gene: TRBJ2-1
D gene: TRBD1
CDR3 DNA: TGCGCCAGCAGCGACCGGGACAGAACGTACAATGAGCAGTTCTTC
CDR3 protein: CASSDRDRTYNEQFF

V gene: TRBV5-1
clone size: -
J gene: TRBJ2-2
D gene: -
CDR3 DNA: TGCGCCAGCAGGGGCGCGTCCGGTGGTTGGGGCGGGGAGCTGTTTTTT
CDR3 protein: CASRGASGGWGGELFF

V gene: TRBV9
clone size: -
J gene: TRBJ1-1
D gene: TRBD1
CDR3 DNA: TGTGCCAGCACTAAGACAGGGGCCCTCACTGAAGCTTTCTTT
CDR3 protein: CASTKTGALTEAFF

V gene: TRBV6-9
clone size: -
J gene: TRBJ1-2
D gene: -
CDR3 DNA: TGTGCCAGCAGTTACCCCGGGTTGCACTATGGCTACACCTTC
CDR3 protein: CASSYPGLHYGYTF

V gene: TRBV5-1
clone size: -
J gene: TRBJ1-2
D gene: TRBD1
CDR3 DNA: TGCGCCAGCAGCTCGAGACAGGGAGGCTACACCTTC
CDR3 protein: CASSSRQGGYTF

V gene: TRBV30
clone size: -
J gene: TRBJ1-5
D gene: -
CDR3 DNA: TGTGCCTGGAGTGTCGGAGGCAATCAGCCCCAGCATTTT
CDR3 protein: CAWSVGGNQPQHF

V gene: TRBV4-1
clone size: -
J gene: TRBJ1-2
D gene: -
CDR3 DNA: TGCGCCAGCAGCCAAGGTTCCCCATTGGGGTATGGCTACACCTTC
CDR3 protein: CASSQGSPLGYGYTF

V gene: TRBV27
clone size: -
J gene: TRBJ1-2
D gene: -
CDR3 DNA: TGTGCCAGCAGTTTAGAATCGGGGTTCGGCTACACCTTC
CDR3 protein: CASSLESGFGYTF

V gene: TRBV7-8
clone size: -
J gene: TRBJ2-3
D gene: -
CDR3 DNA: TGTGCCAGCAGCTTCGGCTCGATCGAAACAGATACGCAGTATTTT
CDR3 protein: CASSFGSIETDTQYF

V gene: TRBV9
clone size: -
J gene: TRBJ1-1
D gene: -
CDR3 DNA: TGTGCCAGCAGCGTTATGGGGAACACTGAAGCTTTCTTT
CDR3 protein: CASSVMGNTEAFF

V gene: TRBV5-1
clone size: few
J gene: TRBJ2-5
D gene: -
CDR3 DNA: TGCGCCGGGATCCGGGACTCACTCGCGCCCTGGGAGACCCAGTACTTC
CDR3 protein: CAGIRDSLAPWETQYF

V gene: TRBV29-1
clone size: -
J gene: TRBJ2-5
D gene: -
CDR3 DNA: TGCAGCGGGGAAGGTGGGGAGACCCAGTACTTC
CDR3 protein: CSGEGGETQYF

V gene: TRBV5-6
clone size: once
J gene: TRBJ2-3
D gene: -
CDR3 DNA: TGTGCCAGCAGCTTGGGCGGCATCGGCACAGATACGCAGTATTTT
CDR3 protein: CASSLGGIGTDTQYF

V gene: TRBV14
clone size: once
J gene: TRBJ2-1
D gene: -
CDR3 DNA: TGTGCCAGCAGCCAAGACAGCGGGACAGAAAGCTCCTACAATGAGCAGTTCTTC
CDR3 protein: CASSQDSGTESSYNEQFF

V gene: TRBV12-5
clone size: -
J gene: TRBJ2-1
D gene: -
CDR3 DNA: TGTGCTAGTGGCCCACCGGGACTCCCGTGGGATGAGCAGTTCTTC
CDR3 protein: CASGPPGLPWDEQFF

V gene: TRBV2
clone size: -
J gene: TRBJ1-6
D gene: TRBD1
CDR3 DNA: TGTGCCAGCAGGGGGACGGCCAGGGGGGGATCACCCCTCCACTTT
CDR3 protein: CASRGTARGGSPLHF

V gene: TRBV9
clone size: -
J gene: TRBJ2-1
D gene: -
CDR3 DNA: TGTGCCAGCAGCGCCGACTCGAACGACAATGAGCAGTTCTTC
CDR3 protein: CASSADSNDNEQFF

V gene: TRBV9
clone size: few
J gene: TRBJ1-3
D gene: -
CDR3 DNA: TGTGCCAGCAGCGTCCTCCCTATGGGAAACACCATATATTTT
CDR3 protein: CASSVLPMGNTIYF

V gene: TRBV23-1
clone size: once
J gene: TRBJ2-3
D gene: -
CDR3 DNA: TGCGCCAGCAGTCAATCTCGGGCACGAAGCACAGATACGCAGTATTTT
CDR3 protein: CASSQSRARSTDTQYF

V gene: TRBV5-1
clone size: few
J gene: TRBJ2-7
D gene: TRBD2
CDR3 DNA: TGCGCCAGCAGCTTTAGCGGGGGGAACTACGAGCAGTACTTC
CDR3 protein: CASSFSGGNYEQYF

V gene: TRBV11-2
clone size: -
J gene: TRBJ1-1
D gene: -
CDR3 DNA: TGTGCCAGCAGCTCGACATGGGGGACTGAAGCTTTCTTT
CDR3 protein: CASSSTWGTEAFF

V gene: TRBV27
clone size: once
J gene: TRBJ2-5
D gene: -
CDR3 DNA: TGTGCCGGCAGTCTGACCGGGGAGCCCCAAGAGACCCAGTACTTC
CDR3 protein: CAGSLTGEPQETQYF

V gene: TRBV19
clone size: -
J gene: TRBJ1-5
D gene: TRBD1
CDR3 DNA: TGTGCCAGTAGTACCTGGGACAGGGGACATCAGCCCCAGCATTTT
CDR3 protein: CASSTWDRGHQPQHF

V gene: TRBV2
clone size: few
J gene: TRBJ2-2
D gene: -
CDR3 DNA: TGTGCCAGCAGTGAAGGCTTGAACACCGGGGAGCTGTTTTTT
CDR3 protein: CASSEGLNTGELFF

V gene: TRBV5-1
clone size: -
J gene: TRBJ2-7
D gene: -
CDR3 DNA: TGCGCCAGCAGCTTGCAGGGTACCTACGAGCAGTACTTC
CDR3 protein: CASSLQGTYEQYF

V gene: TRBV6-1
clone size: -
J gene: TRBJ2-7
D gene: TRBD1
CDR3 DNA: TGTGCCAGTATGGGACAGGTCCACGAGCAGTACTTC
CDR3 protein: CASMGQVHEQYF

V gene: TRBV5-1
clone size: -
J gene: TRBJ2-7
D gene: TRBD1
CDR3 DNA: TGCGCCAGCAGCTCCGTAGACAGGGCCGGCGAGCAGTACTTC
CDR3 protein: CASSSVDRAGEQYF

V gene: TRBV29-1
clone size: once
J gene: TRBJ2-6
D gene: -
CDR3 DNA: TGCAGCGTTACAGTTTCTGGGGCCAACGTCCTGACTTTC
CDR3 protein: CSVTVSGANVLTF

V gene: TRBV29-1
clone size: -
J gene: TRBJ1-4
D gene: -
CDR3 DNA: TGCAGCGCTTATAGCGAGGGAAGGGCTGAAAAACTGTTTTTT
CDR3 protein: CSAYSEGRAEKLFF